The 21 T cell receptor beta chains reported below all come from one sample, sequenced in a study of blood T cell repertoires in COVID-19. The method was immunoSEQ multiplex PCR; TCRdb's version includes in-frame clones alone and lacks a portion of them. The data contain around 190,000 clones, about 82% of them singletons. The sequenced material came from peripheral blood. The receptors come from a man in his 70s with active or convalescent COVID-19.

This rearrangement joins TRBV4-1 to TRBJ1-5; 9 nucleotides align to TRBD1. The germline V gene has CDR1 MGHRA and CDR2 YSYEKL. The CDR3 consists of 17 residues. V gave up 1 base and J gave up 3 bases; unmatched junction bases: 7. The CDR3 nucleotides are TGCGCCAGCAGCCAAGCAGGACAGGGGTGGACCAATCAGCCCCAGCATTTT. Translation: CASSQAGQGWTNQPQHF.

V usage is TRBV19 and J usage is TRBJ2-7; 7 bases align to TRBD1. CDR1 LNHDA and CDR2 SQIVND come from the germline V gene (reference sequence). The CDR3 is 17 amino acids. The J segment lost 2 bases and the V segment lost 5 bases, leaving 15 bases of the junction unmatched. The CDR3 loop reads CASSPDRQGKGTYEQYF. CDR3 nucleotide sequence: TGTGCCAGTAGTCCCGACCGACAGGGCAAAGGAACCTACGAGCAGTACTTC. The full variable domain, its missing parts supplied by reference TRBV19 and TRBJ2-7, is DGGITQSPKYLFRKEGQNVTLSCEQNLNHDAMYWYRQDPGQGLRLIYYSQIVNDFQKGDIAEGYSVSREKKESFPLTVTSAQKNPTAFYLCASSPDRQGKGTYEQYFGPGTRLTVT.

Notes on this clone: This sample also contains other DNA sequences that code for the same CDR3. The CDR3 sequence: CAISEGGGNQPQHF. CDR3 sequence (DNA): TGTGCCATCAGTGAGGGTGGAGGCAATCAGCCCCAGCATTTT. The genes are TRBV10-3 and TRBJ1-5; D is uncertain. This CDR3 contains 14 residues. The V end lost 2 bases, the J end lost 2 bases, and 7 bases lay between the germline ends. In germline, CDR1 is ENHRY, CDR2 SYGVKD.

This sequence joins TRBV6-6 and TRBJ2-3; 8 bases are shared with TRBD1. V trimming: 2 bases; J trimming: 2 bases; junction bases outside the gene matches: 6. This CDR3 has 16 residues. In germline, CDR1 is MNHNY, CDR2 SVGAGI (reference sequence). The CDR3 region is CASSYPPTGDTDTQYF. Written as DNA, the CDR3 is TGTGCCAGCAGTTACCCACCGACAGGGGACACAGATACGCAGTATTTT.

V is TRBV30 and J is TRBJ1-1; 7 bases agree with TRBD1. This CDR3 contains 15 residues. Germline V gene sequence: CDR1 GTSNPN, CDR2 SVGIG (reference sequence). V was pared by 4 bases and J by 8 bases, with 16 bases of the junction left unmatched. The CDR3 loop is CAWTTTPYRGAEAFF. Written as DNA, the CDR3 is TGTGCCTGGACGACGACACCCTACAGGGGCGCCGAAGCTTTCTTT.

The rearrangement links TRBV6-7 to TRBJ1-1; D gene uncertain. TRBV6-7 is sorted into the ORF group, with uncertain function. There are 11 residues in the CDR3. Trimming removed 9 bases from V and 13 bases from J, with 18 bases in between. The CDR3 nucleotides are TGTGCCAGTAAAGAGGAGGCCCCCGTTTTCTTT. This translates into CASKEEAPVFF.

The genes are TRBV7-9 and TRBJ2-7; D might be TRBD1 (5 bases). The V end was cut by 5 bases, the J end by 2 bases, with 16 bases between. Germline assignment: CDR1 SEHNR and CDR2 FQNEAQ (reference sequence). This CDR3 has 15 residues. CDR3 in amino acids: CASSPDTGRTYEQYF. CDR3 DNA sequence: TGTGCCAGCAGCCCCGATACAGGCAGAACCTACGAGCAGTACTTC. Based on the CDR3 plus reference TRBV7-9 and TRBJ2-7, the full variable domain is DTGVSQNPRHKITKRGQNVTFRCDPISEHNRLYWYRQTLGQGPEFLTYFQNEAQLEKSRLLSDRFSAERPKGSFSTLEIQRTEQGDSAMYLCASSPDTGRTYEQYFGPGTRLTVT.

The chain links TRBV28 to TRBJ1-1; 7 nucleotides agree with TRBD1. This CDR3 is 15 amino acids long. Germline assignment: CDR1 MDHEN and CDR2 SYDVKM. With V trimmed by 3 bases and J by 1 base, 5 bases remained unmatched. The CDR3 sequence is CASSFFRTGNTEAFF. Written as DNA, the CDR3 is TGTGCCAGCAGTTTTTTTCGGACAGGGAACACTGAAGCTTTCTTT.

Written as DNA, the CDR3 is TGTGCCAGCAGCCTGGTTGTCGGGGGGCTCAGTGGCTACACCTTC. It yields the protein CASSLVVGGLSGYTF. The rearrangement uses TRBV5-6 and TRBJ1-2, with D perhaps matching TRBD1 (6 bases). The CDR3 totals 15 residues. Between the trimmed V and J ends, which lost 4 bases and 7 bases, there was a span of 20 bases. CDR1 is SGHDT and CDR2 is YYEEEE in the germline V gene.

The count of this clone is one. The J gene is TRBJ2-1, the V gene TRBV2; tentative D call: TRBD1 (6 bases). The CDR3 is made up of 14 amino acids. CDR1 and CDR2 (germline): SNHLY, FYNNEI. With 7 bases removed from V and 1 base from J, the gap between germline ends came to 11 bases. CDR3 DNA sequence: TGTGCCAGCAACGAACAGGGATCCTACAATGAGCAGTTCTTC. Residues: CASNEQGSYNEQFF.

The V gene is TRBV7-9, the J gene TRBJ2-7, with 10 bases that match TRBD1. V shed 5 bases, J shed 2 bases, and the junction held 12 bases outside the gene matches. Germline values: CDR1 SEHNR, CDR2 FQNEAQ (reference sequence). The CDR3 is 17 amino acids. The CDR3 protein is CASSPPLGQGTTYEQYF. In nucleotides, the CDR3 is TGTGCCAGCAGCCCCCCGTTGGGACAGGGGACCACCTACGAGCAGTACTTC.

V and J are TRBV7-9 and TRBJ1-1; maybe TRBD1 (5 bases). The CDR3 spans 13 residues. Germline V gene sequence: CDR1 SEHNR, CDR2 FQNEAQ (reference sequence). Trimming shortened V by 4 bases and J by 4 bases, and 10 bases separated the two germline ends. CDR3 DNA sequence: TGTGCCAGCAGCTCCCAGGGTGGCACTGAAGCTTTCTTT. Its protein product is CASSSQGGTEAFF.

The rearrangement joins TRBV2 to TRBJ2-1, with 10 bases aligning to TRBD1. The CDR3 is 15 amino acids. Per the germline V gene, CDR1 is SNHLY and CDR2 is FYNNEI. V gave up 6 bases and J gave up 6 bases; unmatched junction bases: 8. Here the CDR3 reads CASSRPGQGPNEQFF. CDR3 sequence (DNA): TGTGCCAGCAGCCGACCGGGACAGGGGCCCAATGAGCAGTTCTTC.

The V call is TRBV18, the J call TRBJ1-1, with 9 bases matching TRBD1. This CDR3 has 16 amino acids. The trim removed 4 bases at V and 5 bases at J, leaving 11 bases unmatched. The germline gives CDR1 KGHSH, CDR2 LQKENI. The CDR3 region has the DNA TGTGCCAGCTCACTCGACACAGGGGGCCTCGGTACTGAAGCTTTCTTT. Its translation is CASSLDTGGLGTEAFF.

The chain recombines TRBV25-1 with TRBJ2-3; the match to TRBD1 covers 10 bases. Losses at the gene ends were 4 bases for V and 0 bases for J; bases not matched to a gene: 7. The germline V gene encodes CDR1 MGHDK and CDR2 SYGVNS. The CDR3 spans 17 residues. Here the CDR3 reads CASSGGQGFASTDTQYF. The DNA for the CDR3 is TGTGCCAGCAGTGGGGGACAGGGGTTCGCTAGCACAGATACGCAGTATTTT.

This chain connects TRBV5-1 to TRBJ2-1; D is possibly TRBD1 (6 bases). Between the trimmed V and J ends, which lost 5 bases and 2 bases, there was a span of 17 bases. Germline V gene data show CDR1 as SGHRS and CDR2 as YFSETQ. The CDR3 spans 16 residues. The CDR3 here is CASSHRRTEPYNEQFF. CDR3 nucleotides: TGCGCCAGCAGTCATCGCCGGACAGAGCCCTACAATGAGCAGTTCTTC.

This clone was counted only a few times. The gene calls are TRBV2 and TRBJ1-2; the D is unclear. Germline CDR1 and CDR2: SNHLY and FYNNEI. CDR3 size: 15 residues. V lost 4 bases and J lost 4, with 16 bases in between. The CDR3, as DNA: TGTGCCAGCAGTGCACACACCGGAGTCTTCTATGGCTACACCTTC. Protein sequence: CASSAHTGVFYGYTF.

The chain combines TRBV18 with TRBJ1-1; D remains unclear. The CDR3 is 14 residues long. V was clipped by 4 bases and J by 1 base, with 10 bases between them. CDR1 is KGHSH and CDR2 is LQKENI in the germline V gene. This CDR3 reads CASSQGGGNTEAFF. The CDR3 nucleotides read TGTGCCAGCTCACAGGGAGGTGGGAACACTGAAGCTTTCTTT.

This clone has a handful of counts. The chain employs TRBV5-4 and TRBJ2-5; TRBD2 might be the D (5 bases). V was cut by 4 bases and J by 4 bases, with 11 bases left in between. The CDR3 sequence is 13 residues long. Germline assignment: CDR1 SGHNT and CDR2 YYREEE (reference sequence). The CDR3 reads CASSPRAAETQYF. The CDR3 DNA follows: TGTGCCAGCAGCCCGAGGGCCGCAGAGACCCAGTACTTC.

The J gene is TRBJ1-2, the V gene TRBV19, with 9 bases fitting TRBD1. CDR1 and CDR2 (germline): LNHDA, SQIVND (reference sequence). The junction had 4 bases not matched to a gene; V was cut back by 6 bases and J by 2 bases. The CDR3 spans 14 residues. The DNA for the CDR3 is TGTGCCAGTAGGACAGGGGGTATAAACTATGGCTACACCTTC. It specifies CASRTGGINYGYTF.

The chain employs TRBV13 and TRBJ2-3; D is uncertain. Germline lookup yields CDR1 PRHDT and CDR2 FYEKMQ (reference sequence). V dropped 1 base and J dropped 2 bases, with 10 bases sitting between them. The CDR3 spans 15 residues. CDR3 coding DNA: TGTGCCAGCAGCTTAGCTAGAGCCGTCACAGATACGCAGTATTTT. Its protein is CASSLARAVTDTQYF.